This T cell receptor (beta chain) was identified in a study of regulatory T cells in long-lasting Graves disease. Points from the study as a whole: Public clonotype sharing was higher in persistent than newly diagnosed patients. Study of thyroid tissue was not done, with only peripheral blood studied.

Building the TCR beta libraries relied on iRepertoire HTBI primers, and CDR3 regions underwent Arm-PCR. From the multiplex PCR reads, TCRdb called clonotypes with MiXCR, one entry per CDR3 protein. The table shows 450,000 to 650,000 distinct CDR3 sequences, with about 16% occurring only once. Trimming stripped 3 bases from V and 5 bases from J, with 12 bases between. The CDR3 consists of 14 residues. The germline CDR1 and CDR2 sequences are WSHSY and SAAADI. Ten or more counts support this clonotype. The antigen is undetermined. Time point reported: newly diagnosed GD, antithyroid drugs for less than 3 months. After RNA was extracted from PBMCs, the TCR library was made from it. The same specimen was also included in a second study, on T cells in Graves' hyperthyroidism and ophthalmopathy. Turning to that study: Among thyroid clonotypes expanded above 0.001, most also appeared in blood.

The sequenced sample was peripheral blood mononuclear cells (PBMCs), obtained at new diagnosis, from a patient treated with antithyroid drugs. This chain links TRBV10-2 with TRBJ2-3, with D possibly being TRBD1 (6 bases). The clonotype originates from a woman aged 35-65 years with Graves disease. The CDR3 loop reads CASSDFGRGDTQYF. CDR3 in DNA: TGCGCCAGCAGTGATTTCGGCAGGGGAGATACGCAGTATTTT.